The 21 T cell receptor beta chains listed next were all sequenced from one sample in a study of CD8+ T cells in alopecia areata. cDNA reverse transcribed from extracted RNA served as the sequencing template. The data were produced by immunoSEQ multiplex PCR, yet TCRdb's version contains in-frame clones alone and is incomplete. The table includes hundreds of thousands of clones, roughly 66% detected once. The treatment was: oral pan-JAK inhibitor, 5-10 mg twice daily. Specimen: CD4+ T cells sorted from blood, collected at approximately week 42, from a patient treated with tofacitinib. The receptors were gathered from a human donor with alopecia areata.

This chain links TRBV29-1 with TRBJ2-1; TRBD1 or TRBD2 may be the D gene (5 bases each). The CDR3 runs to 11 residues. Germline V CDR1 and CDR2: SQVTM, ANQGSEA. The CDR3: CRGESGNEQFF. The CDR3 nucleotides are TGCAGGGGGGAGTCGGGCAATGAGCAGTTCTTC.

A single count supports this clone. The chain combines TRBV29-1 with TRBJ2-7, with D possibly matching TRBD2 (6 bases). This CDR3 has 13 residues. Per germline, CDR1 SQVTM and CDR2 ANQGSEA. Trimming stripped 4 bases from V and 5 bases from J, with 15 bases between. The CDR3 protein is CSVGGVLKDEQYF. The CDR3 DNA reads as TGCAGCGTTGGGGGGGTCCTGAAAGACGAGCAGTACTTC.

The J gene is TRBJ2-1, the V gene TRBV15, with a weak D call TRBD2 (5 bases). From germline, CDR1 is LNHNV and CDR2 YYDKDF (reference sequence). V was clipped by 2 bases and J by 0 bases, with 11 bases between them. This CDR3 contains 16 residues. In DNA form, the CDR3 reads TGTGCCACCAGCAGACCCGGACTGGACTCCTACAATGAGCAGTTCTTC. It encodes CATSRPGLDSYNEQFF.

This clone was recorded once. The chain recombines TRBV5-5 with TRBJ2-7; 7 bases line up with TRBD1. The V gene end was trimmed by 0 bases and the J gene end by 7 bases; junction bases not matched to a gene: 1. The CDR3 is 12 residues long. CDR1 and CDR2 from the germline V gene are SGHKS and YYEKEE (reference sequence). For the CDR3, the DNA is TGTGCCAGCAGCTTGGGCAGGGGGGAGCAGTACTTC. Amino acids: CASSLGRGEQYF.

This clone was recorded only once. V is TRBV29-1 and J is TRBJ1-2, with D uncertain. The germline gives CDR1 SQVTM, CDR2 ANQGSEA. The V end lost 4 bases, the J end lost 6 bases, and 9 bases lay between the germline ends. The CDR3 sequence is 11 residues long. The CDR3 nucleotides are TGCAGCGTTGTCGGCCCTGATGGCTACACCTTC. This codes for CSVVGPDGYTF. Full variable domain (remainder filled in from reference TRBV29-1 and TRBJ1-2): SAVISQKPSRDICQRGTSLTIQCQVDSQVTMMFWYRQQPGQSLTLIATANQGSEATYESGFVIDKFPISRPNLTFSTLTVSNMSPEDSSIYLCSVVGPDGYTFGSGTRLTVV.

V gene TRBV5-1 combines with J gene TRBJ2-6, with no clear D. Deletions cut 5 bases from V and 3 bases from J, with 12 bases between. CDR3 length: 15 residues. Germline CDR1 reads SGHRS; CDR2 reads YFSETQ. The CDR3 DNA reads TGCGCCAGCAGGGAGCAGAATTTTGGGGCCAACGTCCTGACTTTC. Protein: CASREQNFGANVLTF. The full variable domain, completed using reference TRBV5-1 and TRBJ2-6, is KAGVTQTPRYLIKTRGQQVTLSCSPISGHRSVSWYQQTPGQGLQFLFEYFSETQRNKGNFPGRFSGRQFSNSRSEMNVSTLELGDSALYLCASREQNFGANVLTFGAGSRLTVL.

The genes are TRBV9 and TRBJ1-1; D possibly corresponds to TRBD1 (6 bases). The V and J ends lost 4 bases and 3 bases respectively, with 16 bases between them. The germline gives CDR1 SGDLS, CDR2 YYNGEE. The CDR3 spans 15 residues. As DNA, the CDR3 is TGTGCCAGCAGCATACAGGGCGGTATCGACACTGAAGCTTTCTTT. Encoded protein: CASSIQGGIDTEAFF.

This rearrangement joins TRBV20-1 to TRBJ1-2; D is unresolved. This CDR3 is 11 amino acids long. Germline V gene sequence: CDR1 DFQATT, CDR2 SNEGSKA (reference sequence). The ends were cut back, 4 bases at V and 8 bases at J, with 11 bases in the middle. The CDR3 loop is CSATAGSGYTF. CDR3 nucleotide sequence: TGCAGTGCTACTGCGGGCTCGGGCTACACCTTC.

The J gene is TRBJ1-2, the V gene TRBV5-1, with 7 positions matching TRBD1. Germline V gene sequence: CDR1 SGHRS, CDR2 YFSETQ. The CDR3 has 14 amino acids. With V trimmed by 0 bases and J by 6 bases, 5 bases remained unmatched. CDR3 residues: CASSLGQGYDGYTF. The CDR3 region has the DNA TGCGCCAGCAGCTTGGGACAGGGTTATGATGGCTACACCTTC. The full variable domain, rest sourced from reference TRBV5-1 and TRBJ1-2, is KAGVTQTPRYLIKTRGQQVTLSCSPISGHRSVSWYQQTPGQGLQFLFEYFSETQRNKGNFPGRFSGRQFSNSRSEMNVSTLELGDSALYLCASSLGQGYDGYTFGSGTRLTVV.

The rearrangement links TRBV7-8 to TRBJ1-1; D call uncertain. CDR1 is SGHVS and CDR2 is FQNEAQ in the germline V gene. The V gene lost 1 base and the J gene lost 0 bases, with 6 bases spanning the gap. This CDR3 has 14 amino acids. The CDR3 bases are TGTGCCAGCAGCTTAGGACGGATGAACACTGAAGCTTTCTTT. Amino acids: CASSLGRMNTEAFF. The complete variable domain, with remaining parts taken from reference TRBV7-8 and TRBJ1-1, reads GAGVSQSPRYKVAKRGQDVALRCDPISGHVSLFWYQQALGQGPEFLTYFQNEAQLDKSGLPSDRFFAERPEGSVSTLKIQRTQQEDSAVYLCASSLGRMNTEAFFGQGTRLTVV.

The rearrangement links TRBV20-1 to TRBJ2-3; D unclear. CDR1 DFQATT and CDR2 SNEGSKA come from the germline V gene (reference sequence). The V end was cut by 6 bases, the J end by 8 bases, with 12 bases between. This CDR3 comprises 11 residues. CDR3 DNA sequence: TGCAGTGCAGCGTCCGCCGGTACGCAGTATTTT. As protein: CSAASAGTQYF.

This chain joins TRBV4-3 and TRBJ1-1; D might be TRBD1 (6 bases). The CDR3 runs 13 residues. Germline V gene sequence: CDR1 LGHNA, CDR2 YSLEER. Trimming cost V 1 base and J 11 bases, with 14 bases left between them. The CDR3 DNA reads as TGCGCCAGCAGCCAAGTTGGGCAGGGGATGGCTTTCTTT. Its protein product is CASSQVGQGMAFF.

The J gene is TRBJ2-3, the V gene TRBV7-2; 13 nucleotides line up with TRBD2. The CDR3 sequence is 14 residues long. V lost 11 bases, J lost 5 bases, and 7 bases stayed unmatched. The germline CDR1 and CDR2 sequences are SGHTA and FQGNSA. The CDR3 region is CASETSGGIDTQYF. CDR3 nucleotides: TGTGCCTCGGAGACTAGCGGGGGGATAGATACGCAGTATTTT.

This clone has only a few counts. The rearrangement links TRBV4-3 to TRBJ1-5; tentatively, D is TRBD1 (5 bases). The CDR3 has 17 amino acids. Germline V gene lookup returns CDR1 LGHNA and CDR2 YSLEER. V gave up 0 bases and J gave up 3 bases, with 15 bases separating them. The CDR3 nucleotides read TGCGCCAGCAGCCAAGATGCGGCGGGACGGATCAATCAGCCCCAGCATTTT. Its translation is CASSQDAAGRINQPQHF.

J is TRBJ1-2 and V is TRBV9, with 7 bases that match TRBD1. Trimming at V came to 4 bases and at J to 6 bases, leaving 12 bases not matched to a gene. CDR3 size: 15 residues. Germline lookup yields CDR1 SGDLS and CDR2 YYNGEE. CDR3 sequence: CASSSRTGVLNGYTF. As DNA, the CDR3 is TGTGCCAGCAGCTCTCGGACAGGAGTGTTGAATGGCTACACCTTC.

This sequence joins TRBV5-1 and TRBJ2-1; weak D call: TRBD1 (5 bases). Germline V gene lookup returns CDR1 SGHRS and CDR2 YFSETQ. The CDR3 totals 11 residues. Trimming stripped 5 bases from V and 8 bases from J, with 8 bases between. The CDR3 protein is CASSQGYEQFF. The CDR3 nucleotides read TGCGCCAGCAGTCAGGGCTATGAGCAGTTCTTC.

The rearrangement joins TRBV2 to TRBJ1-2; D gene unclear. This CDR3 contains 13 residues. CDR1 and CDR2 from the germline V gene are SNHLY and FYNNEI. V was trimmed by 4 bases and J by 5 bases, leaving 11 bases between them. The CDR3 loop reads CASSVEAGYGYTF. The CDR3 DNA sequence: TGTGCCAGCAGTGTGGAGGCGGGTTATGGCTACACCTTC.

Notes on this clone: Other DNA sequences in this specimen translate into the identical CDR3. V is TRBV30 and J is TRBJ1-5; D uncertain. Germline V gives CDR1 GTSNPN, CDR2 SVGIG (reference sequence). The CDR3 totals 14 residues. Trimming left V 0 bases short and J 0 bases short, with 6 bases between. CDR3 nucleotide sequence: TGTGCCTGGAGTGTACGCCGTAGCAATCAGCCCCAGCATTTT. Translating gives CAWSVRRSNQPQHF.

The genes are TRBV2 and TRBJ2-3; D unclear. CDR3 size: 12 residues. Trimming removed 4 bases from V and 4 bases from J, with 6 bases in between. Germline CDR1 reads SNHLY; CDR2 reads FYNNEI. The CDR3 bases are TGTGCCAGCAGTGCTATCCCAGATACGCAGTATTTT. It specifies CASSAIPDTQYF.

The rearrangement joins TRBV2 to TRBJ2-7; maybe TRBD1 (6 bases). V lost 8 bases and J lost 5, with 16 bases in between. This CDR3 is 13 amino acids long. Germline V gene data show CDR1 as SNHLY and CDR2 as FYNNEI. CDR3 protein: CASVGQGNNEQYF. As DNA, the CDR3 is TGTGCCAGCGTGGGGCAGGGGAACAACGAGCAGTACTTC.

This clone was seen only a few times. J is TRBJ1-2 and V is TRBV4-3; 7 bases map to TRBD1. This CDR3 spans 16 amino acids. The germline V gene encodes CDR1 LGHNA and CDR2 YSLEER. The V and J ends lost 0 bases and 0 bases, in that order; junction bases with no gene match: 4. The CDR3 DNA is TGCGCCAGCAGCCAAGACTCGGGACAGACTAACTATGGCTACACCTTC. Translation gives CASSQDSGQTNYGYTF.